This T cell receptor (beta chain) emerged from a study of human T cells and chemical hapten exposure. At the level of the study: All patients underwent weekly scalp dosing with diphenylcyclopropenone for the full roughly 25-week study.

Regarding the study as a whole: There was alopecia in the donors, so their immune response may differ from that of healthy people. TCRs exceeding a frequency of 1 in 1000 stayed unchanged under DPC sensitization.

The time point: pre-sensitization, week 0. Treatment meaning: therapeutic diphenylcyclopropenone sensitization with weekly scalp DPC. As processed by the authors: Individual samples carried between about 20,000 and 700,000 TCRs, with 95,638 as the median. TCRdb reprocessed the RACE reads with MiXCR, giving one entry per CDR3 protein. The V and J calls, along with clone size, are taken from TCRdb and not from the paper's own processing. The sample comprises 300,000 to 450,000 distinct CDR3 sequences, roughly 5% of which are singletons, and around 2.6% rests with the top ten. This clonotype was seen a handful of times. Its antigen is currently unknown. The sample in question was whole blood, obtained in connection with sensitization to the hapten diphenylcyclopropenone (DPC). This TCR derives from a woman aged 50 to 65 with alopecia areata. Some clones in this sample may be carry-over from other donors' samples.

CDR3 nucleotide sequence: TGTGCCAGCAGTTTAAGGTCGATTTCCTACGAGCAGTACTTC. Amino acid sequence: CASSLRSISYEQYF. The chain carries TRBV27 and TRBJ2-7, with unresolved D. The ends were cut back, 2 bases at V and 1 base at J, with 9 bases in the middle. CDR1 and CDR2 (germline): MNHEY, SMNVEV (reference sequence). CDR3 length: 14 residues.